These T cell receptor beta chains were read from a single sample in a study of human T cells and chemical hapten exposure. TCRdb redid the calling of the RACE reads with MiXCR, one entry per CDR3 protein. In the table there are approximately 370,000 distinct CDR3 sequences, around 5% of which are singletons. This specimen was whole blood, taken in connection with sensitization to the hapten diphenylcyclopropenone (DPC). Receptors originate from a woman between 18 and 30 years old with alopecia areata. Some clones in this sample may be carry-over from other donors' samples. Each CDR3 is given with its conserved first and last residue. The D gene is left open where the match is weak. Where a row states a size, it is once, few, many or the class of an expanded clone; other rows omit it.

V,size,D,J,DNA,CDR3
TRBV6-5,.,.,TRBJ2-7,TGTGCCAGCAGTCTTAGGGCCCCCATGGACTACGAGCAGTACTTC,CASSLRAPMDYEQYF
TRBV5-5,few,.,TRBJ1-1,TGTGCCAGCAGCTTGGCCTGGGGCCAAGACACTGAAGCTTTCTTT,CASSLAWGQDTEAFF
TRBV12-3/TRBV12-4,few,.,TRBJ1-2,TGTGCCAGCGGCTCAACGGTAGACAACTATGGCTACACCTTC,CASGSTVDNYGYTF
TRBV12-3/TRBV12-4,few,.,TRBJ1-1,TGTGCCAGCAGTTTGAAAGTGAACATTGAAGCTTTCTTT,CASSLKVNIEAFF
TRBV29-1,.,TRBD1,TRBJ1-1,TGCAGCGTTGACGAAGGACAGGGGAACGAGGCCACTGAAGCTTTCTTT,CSVDEGQGNEATEAFF
TRBV28,.,.,TRBJ1-3,TGTGCCAGCAGGTTCCAAGGTGGATCAGGAAACACCATATATTTT,CASRFQGGSGNTIYF
TRBV10-3,few,.,TRBJ1-5,TGTGCCATCAGTATCACGGACCGGGGCGAGCCCCAGCATTTT,CAISITDRGEPQHF
TRBV6-5,many,.,TRBJ1-1,TGTGCCAGCAGCCCCAAATTTGACAGGCCCACTGAAGCTTTCTTT,CASSPKFDRPTEAFF
TRBV28,many,.,TRBJ1-1,TGTGCCAGCAGTTTACCGCTCACTGAAGCTTTCTTT,CASSLPLTEAFF
TRBV2,many,TRBD1,TRBJ1-5,TGTGCCAGCAGTCCTACAGGGGTCCAGCCCCAGCATTTT,CASSPTGVQPQHF
TRBV9,.,TRBD1,TRBJ2-7,TGTGCCAGCAGCGTGGGGGACAGAGCCTCCTACGAGCAGTACTTC,CASSVGDRASYEQYF
TRBV20-1,.,.,TRBJ2-1,TGCAGTGCTAGACAGGGGTTCTACAATGAGCAGTTCTTC,CSARQGFYNEQFF
TRBV9,many,.,TRBJ1-3,TGTGCCAGCAGCGTAGGGACGTTCTCTGGAAACACCATATATTTT,CASSVGTFSGNTIYF
TRBV28,few,.,TRBJ2-7,TGTGCCAGCAGTTTAGCAACAGTAGGTGTCCACGAGCAGTACTTC,CASSLATVGVHEQYF
TRBV6-5,many,.,TRBJ2-2,TGTGCCAGCAGTTACTGGCGAACCGGGGAGCTGTTTTTT,CASSYWRTGELFF